The present T cell receptor (beta chain) was sequenced within a study of radiation and T cells in renal cell carcinoma. Whole-study results and caveats: From baseline, blood top tumor clonotypes peaked at 2 weeks post-radiation.

The CDR3 totals 16 residues. V was pared by 4 bases and J by 5 bases, with 12 bases of the junction left unmatched. Germline V gives CDR1 SEHNR, CDR2 FQNEAQ (reference sequence). A note on this clone: No antigen is known for it.

Assay: immunoSEQ multiplex PCR; the TCRdb copy retains only in-frame clones and omits some. The profile shows about 78,000 clones, roughly nine tenths of them singletons. This sample's time point: blood 4 weeks post-SBRT, at nephrectomy. Treatment here: 15 Gy SBRT to primary tumor, nephrectomy 4 weeks later. Nephrectomy followed 15 Gy stereotactic body radiation by 4 weeks. The tumor was a clear cell renal cell carcinoma. The source of this sequence is a woman in her seventies with renal cell carcinoma. The gene calls are TRBV7-9 and TRBJ1-1; 8 nucleotides agree with TRBD1. The sequences come from blood, collected from a patient whose treatment included radiotherapy and nephrectomy. The CDR3 DNA is TGTGCCAGCAGCTCCCAGGGGGCGGGCGAATGGACTGAAGCTTTCTTT. This sequence encodes CASSSQGAGEWTEAFF.